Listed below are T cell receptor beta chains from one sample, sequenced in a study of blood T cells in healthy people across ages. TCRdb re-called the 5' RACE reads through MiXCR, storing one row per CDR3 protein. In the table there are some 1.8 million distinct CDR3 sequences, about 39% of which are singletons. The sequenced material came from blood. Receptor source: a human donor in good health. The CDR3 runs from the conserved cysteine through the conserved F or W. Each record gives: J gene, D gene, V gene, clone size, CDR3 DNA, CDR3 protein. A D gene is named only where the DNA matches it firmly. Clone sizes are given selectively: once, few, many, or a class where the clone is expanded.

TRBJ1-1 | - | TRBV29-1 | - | TGCAGCGTTGGGAGGGCGGGCACTGAAGCTTTCTTT | CSVGRAGTEAFF
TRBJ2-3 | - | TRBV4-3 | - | TGCGCCAGCAGCCAAACGGGACCCACAGATACGCAGTATTTT | CASSQTGPTDTQYF
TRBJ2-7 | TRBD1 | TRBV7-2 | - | TGTGCCAGCAGCCCAGGGGGAAGTAGAGTCTACGAGCAGTACTTC | CASSPGGSRVYEQYF
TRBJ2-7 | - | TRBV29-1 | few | TGCAGCGTTAGGGGCTGGGGCGAGCAGTACTTC | CSVRGWGEQYF
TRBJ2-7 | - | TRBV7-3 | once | TGTGCCAGCAGCGTGACTAACGGGGGTACATACGAGCAGTACTTC | CASSVTNGGTYEQYF
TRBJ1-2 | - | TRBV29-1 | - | TGCAGCGTTCGGGGACTCCTTGGCTATGGCTACACCTTC | CSVRGLLGYGYTF
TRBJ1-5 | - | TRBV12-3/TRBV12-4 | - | TGTGCCAGCAGTCAACACCAAGGGGGTCGTCAGCCCCAGCATTTT | CASSQHQGGRQPQHF
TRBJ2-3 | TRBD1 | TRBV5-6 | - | TGTGCCAGCAGCCCCCGGGACAGCGGCCTCACAGATACGCAGTATTTT | CASSPRDSGLTDTQYF
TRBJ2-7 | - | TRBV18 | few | TGTGCCAGCTCACCGGGAGCGGGCGGCGGTGTGTACTTC | CASSPGAGGGVYF
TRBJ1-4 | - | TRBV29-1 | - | TGCAGCGTTGAGGTCCCCGGAGCGGAAAAACTGTTTTTT | CSVEVPGAEKLFF
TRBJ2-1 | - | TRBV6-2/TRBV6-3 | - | TGTGCCAGCAGTTACGATACGGGGGCCGAGCAGTTCTTC | CASSYDTGAEQFF
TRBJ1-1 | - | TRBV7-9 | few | TGTGCCAGCAGCTTAGAAGGGGGGGATGGAACTGAAGCTTTCTTT | CASSLEGGDGTEAFF
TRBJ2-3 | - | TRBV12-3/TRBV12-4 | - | TGTGCCAGCAGTTTAAATAATGGCGGGGTGACAGATACGCAGTATTTT | CASSLNNGGVTDTQYF
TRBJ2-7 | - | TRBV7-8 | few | TGTGCCAGCAGCCCCAACCGCGTCGCGGGGTTGTACTTC | CASSPNRVAGLYF
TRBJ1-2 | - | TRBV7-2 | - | TGTGCCAGCAGCCTTCAAGCAGAGCGCTATGGCTACACCTTC | CASSLQAERYGYTF
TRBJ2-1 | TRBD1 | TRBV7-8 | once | TGTGCCAGCAGCTTAGCCCAAAGGATCGGGACAGCCCAGCAGTTCTTC | CASSLAQRIGTAQQFF
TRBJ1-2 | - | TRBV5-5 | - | TGTGCCAGCAGCTTGAATAGCCAGGGTCGTGGCTACACCTTC | CASSLNSQGRGYTF
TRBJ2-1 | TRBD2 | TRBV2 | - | TGTGCCAGCAGCGGGGGGAAGAGCTCCTACAATGAGCAGTTCTTC | CASSGGKSSYNEQFF
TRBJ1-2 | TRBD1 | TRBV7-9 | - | TGTGCCAGCAGCTTATCGGACAGGCACCGATTGGGCTACACCTTC | CASSLSDRHRLGYTF
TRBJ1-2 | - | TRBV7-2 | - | TGTGCCAGCAGCCTGTTTGGATCTGCTAGGGGCTATGGCTACACCTTC | CASSLFGSARGYGYTF
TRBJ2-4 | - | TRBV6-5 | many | TGTGCCAGCAGTTACGGGGTCGGGGTCAAAAACATTCAGTACTTC | CASSYGVGVKNIQYF
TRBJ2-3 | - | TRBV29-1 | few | TGCAGCGTCATCAGTACGGACAGTTTATTAGATACGCAGTATTTT | CSVISTDSLLDTQYF
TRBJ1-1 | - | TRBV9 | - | TGTGCCAGCAGGCCTACCCACGGGTTTGAAGCTTTCTTT | CASRPTHGFEAFF
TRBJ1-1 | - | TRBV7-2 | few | TGTGCCAGCAGGACGTCGTACACTGAAGCTTTCTTT | CASRTSYTEAFF
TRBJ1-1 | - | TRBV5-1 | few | TGCGCCAGCAGGTCGGACGGACGGAAGAACACTGAAGCTTTCTTT | CASRSDGRKNTEAFF
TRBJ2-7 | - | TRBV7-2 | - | TGTGCCAGCAGCTTAGAGAAGGAGTACGTGCAGTACTTC | CASSLEKEYVQYF
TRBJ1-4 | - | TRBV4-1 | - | TGCGCCAGCAGCCAAGAGCGGGGGACGGGTCGGGAAAAACTGTTTTTT | CASSQERGTGREKLFF
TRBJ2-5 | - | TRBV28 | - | TGTGCCAGCAAGGAAATAGGGGAAATCCAAGAGACCCAGTACTTC | CASKEIGEIQETQYF
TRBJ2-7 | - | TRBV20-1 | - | TGCAGTGCACCGGGTCCCTACCACAATGAGCAGTACTTC | CSAPGPYHNEQYF